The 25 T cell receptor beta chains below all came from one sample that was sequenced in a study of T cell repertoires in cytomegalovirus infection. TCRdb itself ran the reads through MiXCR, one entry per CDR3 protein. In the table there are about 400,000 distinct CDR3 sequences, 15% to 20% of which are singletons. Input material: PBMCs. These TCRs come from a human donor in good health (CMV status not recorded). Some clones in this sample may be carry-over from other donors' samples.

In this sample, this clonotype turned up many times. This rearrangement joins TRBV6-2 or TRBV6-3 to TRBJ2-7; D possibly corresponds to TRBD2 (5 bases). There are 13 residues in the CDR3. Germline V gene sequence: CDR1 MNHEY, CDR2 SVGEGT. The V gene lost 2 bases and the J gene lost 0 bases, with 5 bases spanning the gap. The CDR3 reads CASSYRGSYEQYF. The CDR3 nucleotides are TGTGCCAGCAGTTACCGGGGCTCCTACGAGCAGTACTTC.

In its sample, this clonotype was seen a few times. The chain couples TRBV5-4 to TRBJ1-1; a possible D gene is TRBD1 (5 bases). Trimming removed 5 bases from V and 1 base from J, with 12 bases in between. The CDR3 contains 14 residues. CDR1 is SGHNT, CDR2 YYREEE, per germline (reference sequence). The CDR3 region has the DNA TGTGCCAGCAGTCCGACAGAGAGGAACACTGAAGCTTTCTTT. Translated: CASSPTERNTEAFF. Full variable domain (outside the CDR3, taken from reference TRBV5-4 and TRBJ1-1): ETGVTQSPTHLIKTRGQQVTLRCSSQSGHNTVSWYQQALGQGPQFIFQYYREEENGRGNFPPRFSGLQFPNYSSELNVNALELDDSALYLCASSPTERNTEAFFGQGTRLTVV.

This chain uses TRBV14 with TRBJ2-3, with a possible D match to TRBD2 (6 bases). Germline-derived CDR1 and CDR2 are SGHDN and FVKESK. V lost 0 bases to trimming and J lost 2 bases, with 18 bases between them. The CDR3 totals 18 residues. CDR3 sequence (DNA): TGTGCCAGCAGCCAAGACGGACGCGGGATCATAAACACAGATACGCAGTATTTT. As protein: CASSQDGRGIINTDTQYF.

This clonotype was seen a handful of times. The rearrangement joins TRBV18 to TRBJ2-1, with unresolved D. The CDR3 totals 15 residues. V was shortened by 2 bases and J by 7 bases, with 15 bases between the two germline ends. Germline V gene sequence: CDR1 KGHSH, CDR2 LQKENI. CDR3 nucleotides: TGTGCCAGCTCACCAGGCTTAAGCCTAAGGAATGAGCAGTTCTTC. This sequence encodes CASSPGLSLRNEQFF.

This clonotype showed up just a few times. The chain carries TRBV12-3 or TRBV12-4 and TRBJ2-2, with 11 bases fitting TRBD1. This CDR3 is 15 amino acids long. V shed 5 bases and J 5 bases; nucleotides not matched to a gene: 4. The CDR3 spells CASSGGTGGTGELFF. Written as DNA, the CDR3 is TGTGCCAGCAGTGGTGGGACAGGGGGAACCGGGGAGCTGTTTTTT.

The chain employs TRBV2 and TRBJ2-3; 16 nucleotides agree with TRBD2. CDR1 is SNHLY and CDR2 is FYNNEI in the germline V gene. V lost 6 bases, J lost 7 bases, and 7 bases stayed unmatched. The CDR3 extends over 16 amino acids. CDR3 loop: CASSPGTSGGVYTQYF. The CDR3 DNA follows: TGTGCCAGCAGCCCCGGGACTAGCGGGGGGGTGTATACGCAGTATTTT.

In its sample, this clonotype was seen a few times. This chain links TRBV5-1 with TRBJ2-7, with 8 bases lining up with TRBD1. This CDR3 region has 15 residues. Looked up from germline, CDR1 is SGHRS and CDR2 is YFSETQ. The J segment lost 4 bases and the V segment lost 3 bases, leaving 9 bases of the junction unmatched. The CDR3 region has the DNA TGCGCCAGCAGCTCGTCGACAGGGGATGATTACGAGCAGTACTTC. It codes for CASSSSTGDDYEQYF.

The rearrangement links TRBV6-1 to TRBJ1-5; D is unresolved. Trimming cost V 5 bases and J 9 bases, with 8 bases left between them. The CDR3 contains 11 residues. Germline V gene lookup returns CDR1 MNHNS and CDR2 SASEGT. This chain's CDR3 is CASSRERPQHF. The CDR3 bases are TGTGCCAGCAGTCGGGAGCGGCCCCAGCATTTT.

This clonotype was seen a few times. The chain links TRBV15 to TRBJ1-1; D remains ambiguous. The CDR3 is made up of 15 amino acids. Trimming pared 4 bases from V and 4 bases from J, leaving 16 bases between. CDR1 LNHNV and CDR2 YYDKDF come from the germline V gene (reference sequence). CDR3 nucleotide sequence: TGTGCCACCAGCACGGGTTGGGTGGGCGTCACTGAAGCTTTCTTT. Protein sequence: CATSTGWVGVTEAFF.

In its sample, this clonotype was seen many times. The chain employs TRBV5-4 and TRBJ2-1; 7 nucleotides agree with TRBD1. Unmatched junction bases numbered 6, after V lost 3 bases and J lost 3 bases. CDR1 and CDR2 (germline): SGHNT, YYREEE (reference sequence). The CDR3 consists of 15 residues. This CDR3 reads CASSSTGAYYNEQFF. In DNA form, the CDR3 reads TGTGCCAGCAGCTCCACAGGGGCGTACTACAATGAGCAGTTCTTC. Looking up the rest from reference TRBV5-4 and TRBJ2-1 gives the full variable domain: ETGVTQSPTHLIKTRGQQVTLRCSSQSGHNTVSWYQQALGQGPQFIFQYYREEENGRGNFPPRFSGLQFPNYSSELNVNALELDDSALYLCASSSTGAYYNEQFFGPGTRLTVL.

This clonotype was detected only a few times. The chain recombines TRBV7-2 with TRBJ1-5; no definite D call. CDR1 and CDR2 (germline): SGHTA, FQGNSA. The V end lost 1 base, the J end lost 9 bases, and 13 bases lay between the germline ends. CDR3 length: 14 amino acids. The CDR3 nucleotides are TGTGCCAGCAGCTTAGTTGGTGGCCCAGGGCCCCAGCATTTT. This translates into CASSLVGGPGPQHF.

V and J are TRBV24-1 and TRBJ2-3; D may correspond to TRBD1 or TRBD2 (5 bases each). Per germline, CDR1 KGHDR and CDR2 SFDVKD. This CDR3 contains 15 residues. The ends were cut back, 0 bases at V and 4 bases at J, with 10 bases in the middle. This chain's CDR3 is CATSDLSRDPDTQYF. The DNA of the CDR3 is TGTGCCACCAGTGATTTGAGCAGGGACCCAGATACGCAGTATTTT.

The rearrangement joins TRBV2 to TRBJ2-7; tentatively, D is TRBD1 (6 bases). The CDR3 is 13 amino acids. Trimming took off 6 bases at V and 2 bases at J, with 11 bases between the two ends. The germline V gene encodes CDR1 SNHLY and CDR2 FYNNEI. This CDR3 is CASRETGAYEQYF. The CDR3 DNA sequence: TGTGCCAGCAGGGAGACAGGTGCCTACGAGCAGTACTTC.

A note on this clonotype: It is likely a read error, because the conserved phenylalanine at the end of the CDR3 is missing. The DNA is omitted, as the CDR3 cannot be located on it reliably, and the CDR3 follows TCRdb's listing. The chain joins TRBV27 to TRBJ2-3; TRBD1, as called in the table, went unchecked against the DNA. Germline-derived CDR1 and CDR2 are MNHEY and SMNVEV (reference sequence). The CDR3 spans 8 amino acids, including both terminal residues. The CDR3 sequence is CASSKGAE.

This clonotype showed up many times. This chain's CDR3 is CASSLGKSEQFF. The DNA for the CDR3 is TGTGCCAGCAGCTTAGGGAAGTCTGAGCAGTTCTTC. The gene calls are TRBV11-2 and TRBJ2-1; D is undetermined. V shed 1 base and J shed 9 bases, with 7 bases lying between them. CDR1 and CDR2 from the germline V gene are SGHAT and FQNNGV. CDR3 size: 12 residues. The complete variable domain, with remaining parts taken from reference TRBV11-2 and TRBJ2-1, reads EAGVAQSPRYKIIEKRQSVAFWCNPISGHATLYWYQQILGQGPKLLIQFQNNGVVDDSQLPKDRFSAERLKGVDSTLKIQPAKLEDSAVYLCASSLGKSEQFFGPGTRLTVL.

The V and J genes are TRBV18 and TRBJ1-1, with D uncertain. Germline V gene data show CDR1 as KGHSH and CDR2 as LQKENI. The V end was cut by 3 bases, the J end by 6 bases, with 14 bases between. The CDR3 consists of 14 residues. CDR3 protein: CASSPPSSRAEAFF. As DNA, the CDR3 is TGTGCCAGCTCACCCCCCTCGTCTCGGGCTGAAGCTTTCTTT.

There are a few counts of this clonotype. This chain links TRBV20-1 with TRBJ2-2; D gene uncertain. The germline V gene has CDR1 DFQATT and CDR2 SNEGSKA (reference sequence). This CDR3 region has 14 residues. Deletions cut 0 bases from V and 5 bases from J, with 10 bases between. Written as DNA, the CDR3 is TGCAGTGCTAGAGATGGCCGGAGAACCGGGGAGCTGTTTTTT. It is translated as CSARDGRRTGELFF.

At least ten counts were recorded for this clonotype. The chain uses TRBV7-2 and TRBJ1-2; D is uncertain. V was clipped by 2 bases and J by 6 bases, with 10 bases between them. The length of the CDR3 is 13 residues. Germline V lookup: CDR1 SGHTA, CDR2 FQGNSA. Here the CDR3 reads CASSLNSPDGYTF. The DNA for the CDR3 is TGTGCCAGCAGCTTAAATTCGCCGGATGGCTACACCTTC.

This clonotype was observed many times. Here the CDR3 reads CASSLWGSNQPQHF. The DNA for the CDR3 is TGTGCCAGCAGCTTATGGGGTAGCAATCAGCCCCAGCATTTT. This sequence joins TRBV7-2 and TRBJ1-5, with D uncertain. The length of the CDR3 is 14 residues. Germline CDR1 is SGHTA and CDR2 is FQGNSA. Trimming left V 2 bases short and J 0 bases short, with 5 bases between.

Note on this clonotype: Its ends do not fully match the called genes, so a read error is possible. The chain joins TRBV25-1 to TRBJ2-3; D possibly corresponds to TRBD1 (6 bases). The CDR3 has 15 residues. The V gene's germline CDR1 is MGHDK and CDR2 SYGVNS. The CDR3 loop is CSSIDRHASTDTQYF. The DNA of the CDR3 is TGTTCCAGCATTGACAGGCACGCTAGCACAGATACGCAGTATTTT.

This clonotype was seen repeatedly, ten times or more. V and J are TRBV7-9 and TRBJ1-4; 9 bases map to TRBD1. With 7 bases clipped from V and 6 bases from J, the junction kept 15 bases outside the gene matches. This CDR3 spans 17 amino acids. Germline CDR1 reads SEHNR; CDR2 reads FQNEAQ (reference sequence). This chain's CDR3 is CASIPGWGQGGDEKLFF. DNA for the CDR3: TGTGCCAGCATACCCGGATGGGGACAGGGAGGGGATGAAAAACTGTTTTTT.

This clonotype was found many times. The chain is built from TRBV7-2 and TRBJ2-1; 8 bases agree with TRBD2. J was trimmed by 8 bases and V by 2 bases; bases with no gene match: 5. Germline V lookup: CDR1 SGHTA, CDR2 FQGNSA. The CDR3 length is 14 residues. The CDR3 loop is CASSLSGGDDEQFF. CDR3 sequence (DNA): TGTGCCAGCAGCTTATCGGGGGGGGACGATGAGCAGTTCTTC.

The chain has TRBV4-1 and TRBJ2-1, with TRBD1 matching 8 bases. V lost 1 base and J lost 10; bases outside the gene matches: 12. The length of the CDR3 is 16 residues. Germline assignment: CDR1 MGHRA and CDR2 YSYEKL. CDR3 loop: CASSQVQDRAPVEQFF. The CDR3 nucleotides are TGCGCCAGCAGCCAAGTCCAGGACAGGGCCCCGGTGGAGCAGTTCTTC.

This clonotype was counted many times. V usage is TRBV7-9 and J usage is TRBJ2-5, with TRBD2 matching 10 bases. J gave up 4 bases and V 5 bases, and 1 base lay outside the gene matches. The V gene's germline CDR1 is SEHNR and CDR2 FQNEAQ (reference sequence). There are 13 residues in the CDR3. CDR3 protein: CASSQRGGETQYF. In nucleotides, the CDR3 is TGTGCCAGCAGCCAGCGGGGGGGAGAGACCCAGTACTTC.

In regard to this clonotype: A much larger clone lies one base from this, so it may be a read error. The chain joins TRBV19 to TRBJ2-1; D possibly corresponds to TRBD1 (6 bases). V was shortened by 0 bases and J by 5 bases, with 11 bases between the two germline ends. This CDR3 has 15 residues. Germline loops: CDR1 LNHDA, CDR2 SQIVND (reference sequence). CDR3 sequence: CASSIEAGVHNEQFF. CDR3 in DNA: TGTGCCAGTAGTATAGAGGCAGGGGTGCACAATGAGCAGTTCTTC.